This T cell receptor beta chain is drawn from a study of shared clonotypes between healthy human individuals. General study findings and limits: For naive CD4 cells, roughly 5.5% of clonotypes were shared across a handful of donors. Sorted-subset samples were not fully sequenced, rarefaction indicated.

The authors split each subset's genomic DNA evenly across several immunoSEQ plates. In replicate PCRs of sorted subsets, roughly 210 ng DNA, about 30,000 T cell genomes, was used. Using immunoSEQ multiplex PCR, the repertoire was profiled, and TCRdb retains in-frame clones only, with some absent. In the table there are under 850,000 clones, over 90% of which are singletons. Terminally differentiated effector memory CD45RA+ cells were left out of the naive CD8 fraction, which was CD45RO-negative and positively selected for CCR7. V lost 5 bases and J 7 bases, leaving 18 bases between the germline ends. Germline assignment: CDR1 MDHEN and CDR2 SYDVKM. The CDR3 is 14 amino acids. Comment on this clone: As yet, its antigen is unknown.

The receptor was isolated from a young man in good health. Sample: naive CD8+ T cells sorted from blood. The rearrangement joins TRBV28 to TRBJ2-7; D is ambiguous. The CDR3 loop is CASSTRTVNWEQYF. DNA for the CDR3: TGTGCCAGCAGTACCCGGACGGTGAACTGGGAGCAGTACTTC. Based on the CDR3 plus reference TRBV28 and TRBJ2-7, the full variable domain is DVKVTQSSRYLVKRTGEKVFLECVQDMDHENMFWYRQDPGLGLRLIYFSYDVKMKEKGDIPEGYSVSREKKERFSLILESASTNQTSMYLCASSTRTVNWEQYFGPGTRLTVT.